This T cell receptor beta chain is from a study of blood T cell repertoires in COVID-19. Study information: Donors in the United States, Italy and Spain gave samples during acute or convalescent COVID-19. PBMCs, B-cell-depleted T cells, or T cells provided the cDNA or gDNA that made up the material.

In the authors' workflow: By means of reference gene primer amplification, nucleated cell counts were estimated. The repertoire was sequenced with immunoSEQ multiplex PCR; TCRdb's copy has only in-frame clones and lacks some. From that table come the V and J calls and clone size; the DNA was used to work out D and trimming. The profile shows approximately 170,000 clones, under 85% of them singletons. This CDR3 region has 13 residues. Germline values: CDR1 SGHNT, CDR2 YENEEA. Trimming removed 5 bases from V and 5 bases from J, with 10 bases in between. Specimen: peripheral blood. The sequence was collected from a man in his sixties who had recovered from COVID-19. The chain employs TRBV11-3 and TRBJ2-1; a possible D gene is TRBD1 (5 bases). CDR3 residues: CASSLRQHNEQFF. The CDR3 region has the DNA TGTGCCAGCAGCCTAAGACAGCACAATGAGCAGTTCTTC.